A single sample is the source of the 17 T cell receptor beta chains below, sequenced in a study of regulatory and conventional T cells in RAG deficiency. The repertoire was sequenced with immunoSEQ multiplex PCR; TCRdb's copy has only in-frame clones and lacks some. Among around 30,000 clones listed, around 96% were seen once. Genomic DNA came from blood conventional CD4+ T cells gated CD25-low CD127-high. These data also featured in a second study, about regulatory T cells. As that report states: The primer mix had 52 TRBV and 13 TRBJ primers.

The sequenced material came from CD25- CD4+ T cells sorted from blood. These receptors all stem from a human donor in good health.

The chain recombines TRBV6-5 with TRBJ2-1; 9 nucleotides agree with TRBD1. Germline V gene data show CDR1 as MNHEY and CDR2 as SVGAGI. Germline trimming cut 6 bases from V and 4 bases from J; bases unmatched to any gene: 4. This CDR3 has 14 amino acids. The CDR3 sequence: CASSRTGAYNEQFF. The CDR3 DNA follows: TGTGCCAGCAGCAGGACAGGGGCGTACAATGAGCAGTTCTTC.

This clone was seen only once. The chain recombines TRBV18 with TRBJ2-5; no clear D. V lost 2 bases and J 3 bases, leaving 13 bases between the germline ends. Germline V gene data show CDR1 as KGHSH and CDR2 as LQKENI. The CDR3 consists of 15 residues. The CDR3 reads CASSPTITGEETQYF. As DNA, the CDR3 is TGTGCCAGCTCACCAACCATTACTGGAGAAGAGACCCAGTACTTC. Based on the CDR3 plus reference TRBV18 and TRBJ2-5, the full variable domain is NAGVMQNPRHLVRRRGQEARLRCSPMKGHSHVYWYRQLPEEGLKFMVYLQKENIIDESGMPKERFSAEFPKEGPSILRIQQVVRGDSAAYFCASSPTITGEETQYFGPGTRLLVL.

This chain links TRBV7-8 with TRBJ2-5, with D possibly matching TRBD2 (7 bases). The V and J ends lost 9 bases and 2 bases respectively, with 13 bases between them. The CDR3 runs 13 residues. Germline CDR1 and CDR2: SGHVS and FQNEAQ. The CDR3 region is CARGAGAQETQYF. The CDR3 nucleotides read TGTGCCAGAGGCGCGGGGGCTCAAGAGACCCAGTACTTC.

Note on this clone: This specimen includes other DNA sequences encoding the same CDR3. The rearrangement uses TRBV12-2 and TRBJ1-6; the DNA was not used to check the table's D call, TRBD1. TRBV12-2 is shown as a pseudogene. This CDR3 has 20 amino acids. The CDR3: CASRSPPLSTGGSLNSPLHF. The CDR3 DNA is TGTGCAAGTCGCTCCCCTCCCCTATCAACAGGGGGTAGCCTTAATTCCCCCCTCCACTTT.

The chain has TRBV2 and TRBJ2-7; D is unresolved. Trimming pared 4 bases from V and 2 bases from J, leaving 12 bases between. The CDR3 loop spans 14 amino acids. Germline CDR1 and CDR2: SNHLY and FYNNEI. The chain's CDR3 is CASSGRISAYEQYF. Written as DNA, the CDR3 is TGTGCCAGCAGTGGCAGGATCTCGGCCTACGAGCAGTACTTC.

The rearrangement links TRBV9 to TRBJ1-1; no reliable D call. This CDR3 is 17 amino acids long. Germline lookup yields CDR1 SGDLS and CDR2 YYNGEE. Trimming took 0 bases from V and 1 from J, leaving 16 bases between them. This CDR3 reads CASSVGAGKWSNTEAFF. In DNA, the CDR3 is TGTGCCAGCAGCGTAGGGGCCGGGAAGTGGTCGAACACTGAAGCTTTCTTT.

V and J are TRBV29-1 and TRBJ2-1; 14 nucleotides align to TRBD2. From germline, CDR1 is SQVTM and CDR2 ANQGSEA. This CDR3 has 15 residues. Germline trimming cut 4 bases from V and 8 bases from J; bases unmatched to any gene: 7. The CDR3 protein is CSVARLAGGQDEQFF. The CDR3 region has the DNA TGCAGCGTTGCCCGACTAGCGGGGGGGCAGGATGAGCAGTTCTTC.

The sample holds a few counts of this clone. V gene TRBV11-1 combines with J gene TRBJ1-4, with TRBD1 as a possible D gene (6 bases). The CDR3 totals 13 residues. V was pared by 5 bases and J by 10 bases, with 14 bases between. Germline values: CDR1 SGHAT, CDR2 FQDESV (reference sequence). CDR3 bases: TGTGCCAGCAGCCAAGACAGGATCGGAAAACTGTTTTTT. It codes for CASSQDRIGKLFF.

This sequence joins TRBV4-1 and TRBJ2-3; D unclear. The CDR3 totals 14 residues. CDR1 MGHRA and CDR2 YSYEKL come from the germline V gene. V dropped 5 bases and J dropped 2 bases, with 11 bases sitting between them. CDR3 amino acids: CASSSNWPTDTQYF. DNA for the CDR3: TGCGCCAGCAGCTCCAATTGGCCCACAGATACGCAGTATTTT.

CDR3 nucleotide sequence: TGTGCCAGCAGCTTAATACGGGAGGCGTGGAATGAGCAGTTCTTC. Amino acids: CASSLIREAWNEQFF. The V and J genes are TRBV7-3 and TRBJ2-1, with 7 bases lining up with TRBD2. V dropped 1 base and J dropped 7; count of bases not matched to a gene: 7. The CDR3 extends over 15 amino acids. Germline V gene lookup returns CDR1 SGHTA and CDR2 FQGTGA.

CDR3 loop: CASSLVGEIYEQYF. Here the CDR3 DNA reads TGTGCCAGCAGCTTAGTCGGGGAAATCTACGAGCAGTACTTC. The chain couples TRBV7-8 to TRBJ2-7; maybe TRBD2 (5 bases). Looked up from germline, CDR1 is SGHVS and CDR2 is FQNEAQ. This CDR3 contains 14 residues. Trimming cost V 1 base and J 3 bases, with 10 bases left between them.

The chain is built from TRBV28 and TRBJ1-2; 9 bases agree with TRBD1. Germline V lookup: CDR1 MDHEN, CDR2 SYDVKM. The CDR3 has 15 residues. The J segment lost 5 bases and the V segment lost 6 bases, leaving 10 bases of the junction unmatched. CDR3 in amino acids: CASSPGTGLMYGYTF. The CDR3 region has the DNA TGTGCCAGCAGCCCAGGGACAGGGCTTATGTATGGCTACACCTTC.

The chain links TRBV11-2 to TRBJ2-2; 8 bases map to TRBD1. J lost 4 bases, V lost 3 bases, and 1 base had no gene match. This CDR3 has 14 amino acids. Germline-derived CDR1 and CDR2 are SGHAT and FQNNGV. The CDR3 loop reads CASSFDRGTGELFF. The CDR3 coding sequence is TGTGCCAGCAGCTTCGACAGGGGCACCGGGGAGCTGTTTTTT.

As to this clone: One end of the junction varies from germline; a read error may be responsible. Other DNA sequences from this sample encode an identical CDR3 as well. The chain uses TRBV19 and TRBJ2-1, with 9 bases matching TRBD1. The CDR3 loop spans 17 amino acids. Germline CDR1 and CDR2: LNHDA and SQIVND (reference sequence). The CDR3: CASSIGTGSSSYNEQFF. The CDR3 DNA follows: TGCGCCAGTAGTATTGGGACAGGGTCAAGCTCCTACAATGAGCAGTTCTTC.

The chain links TRBV10-2 to TRBJ1-5; weak D call: TRBD1 (5 bases). This CDR3 has 14 residues. CDR1 is WSHSY, CDR2 SAAADI, per germline. V shed 0 bases and J shed 4 bases, with 7 bases lying between them. The CDR3 DNA reads TGCGCCAGCAGTGAGTCGGGGGGGAATCAGCCCCAGCATTTT. It encodes CASSESGGNQPQHF.

The CDR3 reads CASSESMTVGDIQYF. As DNA, the CDR3 is TGCGCCAGCAGTGAGTCGATGACGGTCGGAGACATTCAGTACTTC. This rearrangement joins TRBV10-1 to TRBJ2-4, with unresolved D. This CDR3 spans 15 amino acids. Germline-derived CDR1 and CDR2 are WNHNN and SYGVQD (reference sequence). V lost 0 bases, J lost 8 bases, and 14 bases lay in between.

This rearrangement joins TRBV7-8 to TRBJ2-2; 8 bases are a match to TRBD1. CDR1 is SGHVS and CDR2 is FQNEAQ in the germline V gene. There are 17 residues in the CDR3. Unmatched junction bases numbered 13, after V lost 5 bases and J lost 5 bases. The chain's CDR3 is CASSPLSGTGQTGELFF. CDR3 DNA: TGTGCCAGCAGCCCACTCTCCGGGACAGGACAGACCGGGGAGCTGTTTTTT.